This T cell receptor (beta chain) was recorded in a study of human T cells and chemical hapten exposure (dated by TCRdb to the early 2020s). With respect to the entire study: For sensitization, 2% DPC in acetone was applied to a roughly 2 cm by roughly 2 cm area of upper inner arm skin. Alopecia areata with under or over 50% scalp involvement, alopecia totalis and alopecia universalis were represented in the patient cohort, which was mostly female. In alopecia patients, the study followed how the peripheral blood TCR repertoire changed in vivo over primary and secondary sensitization to diphenylcyclopropenone (DPC), a hapten. Throughout the approximately 24-week study period, patients were also given weekly therapeutic DPC doses on the scalp. Under 30 alopecia patients gave blood for TCR sequencing at one to four time points (pre-sensitization, 2, 6 and 24 weeks). Blood samples were taken from patients before sensitization (week 0) and then at 2, 6 and about 24 weeks after DPC sensitization. Patch testing was performed on the upper back with Finn chambers containing 0.01% DPC, and the patch tests were scored after 6 days according to International Contact Dermatitis Research Group standards. Libraries were combined into a pool for sequencing, and differences in TCR yield between samples came mainly from small differences in library volumes within the pool. The study at large found these results: Patch test score was positively correlated with the number of PT1 expanded TCRs, with significance at thresholds 8, 16 and 32 but not at 4. DPC sensitization did not change the number of TCRs with a frequency above 1 in 1000, and there was no evidence of changes in global repertoire structure. Alopecia, a presumed autoimmune disease, was present in all patients, so the immune response of the patients might differ from that of healthy individuals. Repeated subsampling changed both the strength of the expansion versus patch-test correlation and the threshold at which that correlation became significant. Compared with pre-sensitization or healthy control sets, expanded TCRs formed significantly more large CDR3 similarity clusters, which is consistent with antigen-driven responses.

Libraries were prepared through RACE. Sequencing relied on a NextSeq 500. Library preparation attached unique molecular identifiers to individual cDNA molecules for quantitative, reproducible TCR counting. Each blood RNA sample was used to sequence both TCR alpha and TCR beta chains. As for how the authors treated the data: A median of about 87,000 TCRs per sample was observed, with a range of about 23,224 to 750,000. V, J and CDR3 annotation of the TCR reads was carried out using the Decombinator software suite. For the PS versus PT1 abundance plots, all samples were subsampled to the same number of TCRs (28,000). TCRs were defined as expanded if absent before sensitization and observed at least eight times at the 2-week time point. TCRdb trimmed public reads at Q25 via fastp, called clones via MiXCR and kept in-frame beta chains. Each entry is one CDR3 protein sequence, shown with its most common DNA and genes. TCRdb's processing, not the study's, gives the V and J calls here. The sample table holds approximately 80,000 distinct CDR3 sequences, of which 9.5% to 12% were seen once. The ten largest clones take up around 4.2% of the sample.

This clonotype was seen only a few times. Its antigen target is currently unknown. No base-level quality is on record; no much larger clone is a single base apart. V is clipped by 0 bases and J by 10 bases, and the sequence between their germline boundaries is 16 bases long. From its cysteine to its phenylalanine, the CDR3 spans 15 amino acids. Here the CDR3 DNA is all that survives: 45 bases in frame from base 1. The CDR1 and CDR2 encoded by the germline V gene (reference sequence) are SGHNT and YYREEE. This specimen's time point label, interpreted: patch test 1, 2 weeks after DPC sensitization. Explained via the paper, the treatment or condition label denotes: therapeutic diphenylcyclopropenone sensitization with weekly scalp DPC. At each patch-test visit, blood was drawn before the patch test was applied. To be eligible, patients had to be aged 18 to 70, diagnosed with alopecia and judged suitable for DPC therapy, while pregnant patients were excluded. Total RNA was extracted from unfractionated whole blood collected in Tempus Blood RNA tubes.

The sample was whole blood, taken in connection with sensitization to the hapten diphenylcyclopropenone (DPC). This receptor chain uses TRBV5-4 and TRBJ1-4; 5 matching bases give a weak D call of TRBD1. The sequence came from a woman between 50 and 59 years old with alopecia areata. Some clones in this sample may be carry-over from other donors' samples. The DNA sequence is as follows: TGTGCCAGCAGCTTGGGGGGGAGCGGCGTTAGAAAACTGTTTTTT. It translates as CASSLGGSGVRKLFF.